These 27 T cell receptor beta chains were all obtained from the same sample, sequenced in a study of identical twins (TCRdb year 2016). Libraries came from 5' RACE. TCRdb lists the instrument as Illumina HiSeq 2000. The public sequencing data were trimmed at Q25 with fastp and processed into clonotypes with MiXCR by TCRdb, which kept only in-frame beta chains. Every CDR3 protein is listed once, alongside the most common genes and DNA of its rows. The sample includes about 810,000 distinct CDR3 sequences, with roughly 12% observed a single time. The top ten hold around 1.6% of the sample. The data were also submitted as part of a second study, on yellow fever vaccine responses in identical twins.

Sequencing input: PBMCs. Receptor source: a young woman in good health.

In this sample, this clonotype turned up a few times. The rearrangement links TRBV18 to TRBJ2-3; no reliable D call. From germline, CDR1 is KGHSH and CDR2 LQKENI. With 0 bases removed from V and 3 bases from J, the gap between germline ends came to 7 bases. The CDR3 contains 14 residues. The chain's CDR3 is CASSPPGRTDTQYF. Written as DNA, the CDR3 is TGTGCCAGCTCACCACCAGGGCGGACAGATACGCAGTATTTT.

This clonotype occurred a few times. The gene calls are TRBV3-1 and TRBJ2-4; 7 bases match TRBD2. V shed 4 bases and J 3 bases; nucleotides not matched to a gene: 15. This CDR3 is built from 18 residues. Germline CDR1 LGHDT, CDR2 YNNKEL (reference sequence). In nucleotides, the CDR3 is TGTGCCAGCAGCCGATGGGGGGACTACCCGCCGGGCAAAAACATTCAGTACTTC. Amino acids: CASSRWGDYPPGKNIQYF. Supplemented by reference TRBV3-1 and TRBJ2-4, the full variable domain reads DTAVSQTPKYLVTQMGNDKSIKCEQNLGHDTMYWYKQDSKKFLKIMFSYNNKELIINETVPNRFSPKSPDKAHLNLHINSLELGDSAVYFCASSRWGDYPPGKNIQYFGAGTRLSVL.

A few counts support this clonotype. The gene calls are TRBV15 and TRBJ2-7; D might be TRBD2 (6 bases). The CDR3 has 14 residues. The ends were cut back, 3 bases at V and 6 bases at J, with 15 bases in the middle. Germline V gives CDR1 LNHNV, CDR2 YYDKDF (reference sequence). DNA for the CDR3: TGTGCCACCAGCAGCGCGGGGCCGGCCCTCGAGCAGTACTTC. Translation gives CATSSAGPALEQYF.

This clonotype was seen more than once but under ten times. The V gene is TRBV6-5, the J gene TRBJ1-5, with a tentative D call TRBD1 (6 bases). The CDR3 consists of 10 residues. Trimming removed 11 bases from V and 6 bases from J, with 8 bases in between. The V gene's germline CDR1 is MNHEY and CDR2 SVGAGI. Written as DNA, the CDR3 is TGTGCCGTAGGGGGTCAGCCCCAGCATTTT. Translating it yields CAVGGQPQHF.

The genes are TRBV12-5 and TRBJ2-3, with D maybe TRBD2 (6 bases). The CDR3 is made up of 15 amino acids. From germline, CDR1 is LGHNT and CDR2 FRNRAP. Trimming cost V 4 bases and J 6 bases, with 17 bases left between them. The CDR3 bases are TGTGCTAGTGGTTCCTGGGGAGGCCCCAAGGATACGCAGTATTTT. Protein product: CASGSWGGPKDTQYF.

This clonotype was observed a handful of times. This rearrangement joins TRBV28 to TRBJ2-5; possible D gene TRBD2, 6 bases. The V gene's germline CDR1 is MDHEN and CDR2 SYDVKM. This CDR3 contains 13 residues. Deletions cut 7 bases from V and 1 base from J, with 10 bases between. The CDR3 loop is CASMGGSQETQYF. CDR3 in DNA: TGTGCCAGCATGGGGGGAAGCCAAGAGACCCAGTACTTC.

This clonotype was picked up many times. The CDR3 sequence is CSVALGQGYEQYF. The CDR3 nucleotides are TGCAGCGTGGCCCTAGGACAGGGCTACGAGCAGTACTTC. The chain carries TRBV29-1 and TRBJ2-7; the match to TRBD1 covers 8 bases. Germline V gene data show CDR1 as SQVTM and CDR2 as ANQGSEA. This CDR3 region has 13 residues. The trim removed 6 bases at V and 3 bases at J, leaving 7 bases unmatched.

The chain is built from TRBV5-1 and TRBJ1-1; weak D call: TRBD1 (5 bases). Germline CDR1 is SGHRS and CDR2 is YFSETQ. The CDR3 extends over 13 amino acids. Trimming cost V 0 bases and J 7 bases, with 10 bases left between them. The CDR3 spells CASSLVGQGEAFF. The CDR3 DNA sequence: TGCGCCAGCAGCTTGGTTGGCCAGGGTGAAGCTTTCTTT.

This clonotype was seen a few times. This chain uses TRBV10-3 with TRBJ2-7; 11 bases line up with TRBD1. This CDR3 is 12 amino acids long. The J segment lost 3 bases and the V segment lost 9 bases, leaving 1 base of the junction unmatched. CDR1 and CDR2 from the germline V gene are ENHRY and SYGVKD. The CDR3 DNA reads as TGTGCCATTGGGACAGGGGGCTACGAGCAGTACTTC. This codes for CAIGTGGYEQYF.

The rearrangement uses TRBV3-1 and TRBJ2-7; D not resolved. The V end was cut by 1 base, the J end by 6 bases, with 13 bases between. The CDR3 loop spans 14 amino acids. Per the germline V gene, CDR1 is LGHDT and CDR2 is YNNKEL (reference sequence). CDR3 residues: CASSQGPDRAEQYV. CDR3 bases: TGTGCCAGCAGCCAAGGCCCCGACCGGGCCGAGCAGTACGTC.

This clonotype was counted between two and nine times. This CDR3 reads CATSDLGLQETQYF. The CDR3 DNA follows: TGTGCCACCAGTGATTTGGGGCTCCAAGAGACCCAGTACTTC. The gene calls are TRBV24-1 and TRBJ2-5, with unresolved D. Germline CDR1 is KGHDR and CDR2 is SFDVKD. V dropped 0 bases and J dropped 1 base, with 5 bases sitting between them. The CDR3 sequence is 14 residues long.

The chain employs TRBV4-2 and TRBJ2-5, with 8 bases matching TRBD2. Germline assignment: CDR1 LGHNA and CDR2 YNFKEQ. Trimming removed 2 bases from V and 2 bases from J; junction bases left unmatched: 7. The CDR3 is made up of 16 amino acids. DNA of the CDR3: TGTGCCAGCAGCCAACCCTTAGCGGGGAAGCAAGAGACCCAGTACTTC. It is translated as CASSQPLAGKQETQYF.

This clonotype was counted ten times or more. The gene calls are TRBV5-1 and TRBJ2-2, with D possibly TRBD1 on 6 matching bases. With 4 bases removed from V and 0 bases from J, the gap between germline ends came to 10 bases. Germline V lookup: CDR1 SGHRS, CDR2 YFSETQ. This CDR3 is built from 15 residues. Here the CDR3 reads CASSRDRPNTGELFF. CDR3 nucleotides: TGCGCCAGCAGCCGCGACAGGCCGAACACCGGGGAGCTGTTTTTT.

The V call is TRBV9, the J call TRBJ2-3; D is undetermined. The CDR3 sequence is 14 residues long. V shed 0 bases and J shed 6 bases, with 11 bases lying between them. Looked up from germline, CDR1 is SGDLS and CDR2 is YYNGEE. The CDR3 DNA is TGTGCCAGCAGCGTAGGGTGGAGCAGTGATACGCAGTATTTT. Encoded protein: CASSVGWSSDTQYF.

The chain links TRBV20-1 to TRBJ2-5; D tentatively fits TRBD1 or TRBD2 (5 bases each). This CDR3 is built from 13 residues. The germline V gene encodes CDR1 DFQATT and CDR2 SNEGSKA (reference sequence). Between the trimmed V and J ends, which lost 3 bases and 0 bases, there was a span of 8 bases. For the CDR3, the DNA is TGCAGTGCTAGGGGACCGAACCAAGAGACCCAGTACTTC. Translated: CSARGPNQETQYF.

The chain couples TRBV15 to TRBJ1-5; tentative D call: TRBD1 (6 bases). CDR1 LNHNV and CDR2 YYDKDF come from the germline V gene (reference sequence). V lost 4 bases, J lost 3 bases, and 10 bases lay in between. The CDR3 runs to 14 residues. This CDR3 is CATSKGTPNQPQHF. The CDR3 bases are TGTGCCACCAGCAAAGGGACACCCAATCAGCCCCAGCATTTT.

The chain couples TRBV20-1 to TRBJ2-7, with TRBD1 identical over 8 bases. This CDR3 is 12 amino acids long. Germline lookup yields CDR1 DFQATT and CDR2 SNEGSKA (reference sequence). Trimming cost V 7 bases and J 6 bases; bases outside gene matches: 8. CDR3 loop: CSGGQGNFEQYV. The CDR3 nucleotides are TGCAGTGGAGGACAGGGTAATTTCGAGCAGTACGTC.

This clonotype was counted many times. The chain links TRBV20-1 to TRBJ2-5; 10 positions match TRBD1. This CDR3 region has 14 residues. Germline V lookup: CDR1 DFQATT, CDR2 SNEGSKA (reference sequence). V shed 2 bases, J shed 5 bases, and the junction held 5 bases outside the gene matches. CDR3 DNA sequence: TGCAGTGCTAGAATGGACAGGGGGAGGGAGACCCAGTACTTC. Its protein product is CSARMDRGRETQYF.

The chain is built from TRBV11-2 and TRBJ2-4; D is perhaps TRBD1 (5 bases). The CDR3 is made up of 18 amino acids. V was clipped by 4 bases and J by 0 bases, with 19 bases between them. Germline assignment: CDR1 SGHAT and CDR2 FQNNGV. The DNA of the CDR3 is TGTGCCAGCAGCTCGAGCAGGACACCATATCTAGCCAAAAACATTCAGTACTTC. Translated, it gives CASSSSRTPYLAKNIQYF. The whole variable domain, filled in from reference TRBV11-2 and TRBJ2-4, reads EAGVAQSPRYKIIEKRQSVAFWCNPISGHATLYWYQQILGQGPKLLIQFQNNGVVDDSQLPKDRFSAERLKGVDSTLKIQPAKLEDSAVYLCASSSSRTPYLAKNIQYFGAGTRLSVL.

This clonotype was detected a few times. The chain carries TRBV10-2 and TRBJ2-5; TRBD1 matches 9 bases. Losses at the gene ends were 6 bases for V and 2 bases for J; bases not matched to a gene: 7. CDR1 and CDR2 (germline): WSHSY, SAAADI. The CDR3 has 15 residues. The CDR3, as DNA: TGCGCCAGCAGCGCCAGGACAGGGGAACAAGAGACCCAGTACTTC. Its translation: CASSARTGEQETQYF.

This clonotype was counted many times. This sequence joins TRBV28 and TRBJ2-7; a possible D gene is TRBD1 (6 bases). Per germline, CDR1 MDHEN and CDR2 SYDVKM. V was shortened by 1 base and J by 3 bases, with 10 bases between the two germline ends. This CDR3 is 14 amino acids long. This CDR3 reads CASSLSAGDYEQYF. The CDR3, as DNA: TGTGCCAGCAGTTTATCGGCAGGGGACTACGAGCAGTACTTC.

In this sample, this clonotype turned up a few times. The rearrangement uses TRBV5-1 and TRBJ2-1; D is undetermined. CDR1 and CDR2 (germline): SGHRS, YFSETQ. The V and J ends lost 5 bases and 5 bases respectively, with 17 bases between them. The CDR3 is made up of 15 amino acids. DNA for the CDR3: TGCGCCAGCAGACCCTTCGGCGGCGCGAACAATGAGCAGTTCTTC. Translating it yields CASRPFGGANNEQFF.

This clonotype was seen only a few times. This CDR3 reads CSETLTSAPRGEQFF. The CDR3, as DNA: TGCAGCGAAACGCTGACTAGCGCCCCGAGGGGTGAGCAGTTCTTC. The chain couples TRBV29-1 to TRBJ2-1; TRBD2 aligns across 8 bases. With V trimmed by 7 bases and J by 9 bases, 17 bases remained unmatched. This CDR3 has 15 amino acids. The V gene's germline CDR1 is SQVTM and CDR2 ANQGSEA.

V is TRBV5-1 and J is TRBJ2-3; D remains ambiguous. CDR1 SGHRS and CDR2 YFSETQ come from the germline V gene. Trimming shortened V by 0 bases and J by 3 bases, and 14 bases separated the two germline ends. The CDR3 consists of 16 residues. The CDR3 DNA reads TGCGCCAGCAGCTTGGAGGCCACCACTGGTACAGATACGCAGTATTTT. The encoded protein is CASSLEATTGTDTQYF.

This clonotype was detected a few times. The gene calls are TRBV29-1 and TRBJ2-2, with D possibly matching TRBD1 (6 bases). CDR1 is SQVTM, CDR2 ANQGSEA, per germline. CDR3 size: 13 residues. With 6 bases removed from V and 2 bases from J, the gap between germline ends came to 10 bases. The CDR3 is CSVDSSNTGELFF. CDR3 DNA: TGCAGCGTGGACAGTTCCAACACCGGGGAGCTGTTTTTT.

This clonotype occurred a few times. V is TRBV5-1 and J is TRBJ2-7; 9 bases line up with TRBD1. Per germline, CDR1 SGHRS and CDR2 YFSETQ. The junction had 6 bases not matched to a gene; V was cut back by 8 bases and J by 0 bases. CDR3 size: 14 residues. The CDR3 protein is CARSGQGSSYEQYV. For the CDR3, the DNA is TGCGCCAGGAGTGGACAGGGGAGCTCCTACGAGCAGTACGTC.

The table lists this clonotype with many counts. The chain uses TRBV5-1 and TRBJ2-3; D unresolved. The CDR3 spans 14 residues. V lost 3 bases and J 2 bases, leaving 10 bases between the germline ends. Germline V gene lookup returns CDR1 SGHRS and CDR2 YFSETQ. The CDR3 protein is CASSSLTLTDTQYF. The CDR3, as DNA: TGCGCCAGCAGCTCCCTGACCCTCACAGATACGCAGTATTTT.